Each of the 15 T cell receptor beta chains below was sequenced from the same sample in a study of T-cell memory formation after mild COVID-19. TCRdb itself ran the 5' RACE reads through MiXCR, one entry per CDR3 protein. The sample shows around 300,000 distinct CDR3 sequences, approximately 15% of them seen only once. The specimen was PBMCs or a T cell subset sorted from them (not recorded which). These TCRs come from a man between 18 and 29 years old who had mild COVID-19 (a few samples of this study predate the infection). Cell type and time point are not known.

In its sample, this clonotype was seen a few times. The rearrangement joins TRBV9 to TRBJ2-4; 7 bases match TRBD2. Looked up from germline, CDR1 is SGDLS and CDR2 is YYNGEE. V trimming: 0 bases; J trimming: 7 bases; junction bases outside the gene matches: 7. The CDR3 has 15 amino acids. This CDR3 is CASSVAYGGGNIQYF. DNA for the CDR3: TGTGCCAGCAGCGTAGCTTACGGGGGAGGGAACATTCAGTACTTC. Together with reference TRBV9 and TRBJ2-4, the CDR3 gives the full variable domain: DSGVTQTPKHLITATGQRVTLRCSPRSGDLSVYWYQQSLDQGLQFLIQYYNGEERAKGNILERFSAQQFPDLHSELNLSSLELGDSALYFCASSVAYGGGNIQYFGAGTRLSVL.

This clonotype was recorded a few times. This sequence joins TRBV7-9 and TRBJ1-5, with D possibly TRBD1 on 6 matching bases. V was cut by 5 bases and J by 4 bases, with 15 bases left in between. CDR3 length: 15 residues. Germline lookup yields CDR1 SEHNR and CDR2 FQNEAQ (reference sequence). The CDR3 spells CASSHGQLGNQPQHF. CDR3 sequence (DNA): TGTGCCAGCAGCCACGGACAGTTGGGGAATCAGCCCCAGCATTTT.

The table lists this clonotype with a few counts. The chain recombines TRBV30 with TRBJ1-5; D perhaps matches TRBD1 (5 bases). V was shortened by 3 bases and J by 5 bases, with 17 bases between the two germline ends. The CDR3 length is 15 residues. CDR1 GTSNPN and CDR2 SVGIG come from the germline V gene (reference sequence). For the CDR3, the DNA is TGTGCCTGGAGGCCAGAGGGGCGGATAGATCAGCCCCAGCATTTT. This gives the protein CAWRPEGRIDQPQHF.

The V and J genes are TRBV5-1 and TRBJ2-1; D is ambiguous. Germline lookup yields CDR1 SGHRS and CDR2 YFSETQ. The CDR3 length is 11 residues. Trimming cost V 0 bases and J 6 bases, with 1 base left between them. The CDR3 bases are TGCGCCAGCAGCTTGGCCAATGAGCAGTTCTTC. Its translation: CASSLANEQFF.

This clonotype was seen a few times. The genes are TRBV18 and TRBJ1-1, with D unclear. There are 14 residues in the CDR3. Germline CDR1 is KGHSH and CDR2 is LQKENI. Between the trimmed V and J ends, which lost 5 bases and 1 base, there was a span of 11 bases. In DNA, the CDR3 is TGTGCCAGCTCATCGACCGCGACGAACACTGAAGCTTTCTTT. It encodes CASSSTATNTEAFF.

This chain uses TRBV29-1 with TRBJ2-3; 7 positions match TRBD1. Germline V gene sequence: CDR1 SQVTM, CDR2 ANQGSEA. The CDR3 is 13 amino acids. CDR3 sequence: CSAGTDITDTQYF. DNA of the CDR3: TGCAGTGCCGGGACAGATATCACAGATACGCAGTATTTT.

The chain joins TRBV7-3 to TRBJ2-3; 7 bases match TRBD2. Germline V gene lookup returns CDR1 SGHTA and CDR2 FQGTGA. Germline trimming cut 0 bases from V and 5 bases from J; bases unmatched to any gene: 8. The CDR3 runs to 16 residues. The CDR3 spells CASSLTQGGYEDTQYF. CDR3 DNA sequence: TGTGCCAGCAGCTTAACGCAGGGAGGGTACGAAGATACGCAGTATTTT.

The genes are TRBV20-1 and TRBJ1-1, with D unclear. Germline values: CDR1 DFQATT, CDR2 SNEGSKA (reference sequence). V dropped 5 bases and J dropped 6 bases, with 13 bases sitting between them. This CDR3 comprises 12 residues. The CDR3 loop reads CSARTGRPEAFF. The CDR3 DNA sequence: TGCAGTGCTCGGACTGGAAGGCCTGAAGCTTTCTTT.

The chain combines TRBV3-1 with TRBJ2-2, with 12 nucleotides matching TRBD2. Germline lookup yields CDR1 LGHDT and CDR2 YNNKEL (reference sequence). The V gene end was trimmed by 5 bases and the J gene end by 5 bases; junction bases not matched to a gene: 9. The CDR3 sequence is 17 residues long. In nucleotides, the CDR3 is TGTGCCAGCAGCTTTGGACTAGCGGGGATCGGTACCGGGGAGCTGTTTTTT. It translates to CASSFGLAGIGTGELFF.

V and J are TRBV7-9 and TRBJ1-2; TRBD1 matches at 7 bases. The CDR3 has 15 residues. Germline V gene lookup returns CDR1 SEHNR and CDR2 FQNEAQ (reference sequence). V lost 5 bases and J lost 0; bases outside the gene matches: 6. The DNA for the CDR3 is TGTGCCAGCAGCCCGGGGAGGGGGCCTAACTATGGCTACACCTTC. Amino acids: CASSPGRGPNYGYTF.

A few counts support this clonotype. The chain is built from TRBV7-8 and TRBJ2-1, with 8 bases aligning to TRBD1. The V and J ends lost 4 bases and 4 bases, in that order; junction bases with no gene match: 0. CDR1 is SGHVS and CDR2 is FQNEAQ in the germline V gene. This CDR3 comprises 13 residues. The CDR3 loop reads CASSWTGYNEQFF. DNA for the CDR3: TGTGCCAGCAGCTGGACAGGGTACAATGAGCAGTTCTTC.

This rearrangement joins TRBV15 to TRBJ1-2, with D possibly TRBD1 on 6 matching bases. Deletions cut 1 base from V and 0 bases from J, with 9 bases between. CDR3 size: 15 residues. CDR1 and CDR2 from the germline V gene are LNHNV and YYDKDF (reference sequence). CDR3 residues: CATSRGTEPNYGYTF. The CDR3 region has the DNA TGTGCCACCAGCAGAGGGACAGAACCTAACTATGGCTACACCTTC.

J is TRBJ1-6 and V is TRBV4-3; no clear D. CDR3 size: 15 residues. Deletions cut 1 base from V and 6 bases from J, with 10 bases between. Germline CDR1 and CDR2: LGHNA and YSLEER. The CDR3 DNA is TGCGCCAGCAGCCAAGGCTCTTCCCGTAATTCACCCCTCCACTTT. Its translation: CASSQGSSRNSPLHF.

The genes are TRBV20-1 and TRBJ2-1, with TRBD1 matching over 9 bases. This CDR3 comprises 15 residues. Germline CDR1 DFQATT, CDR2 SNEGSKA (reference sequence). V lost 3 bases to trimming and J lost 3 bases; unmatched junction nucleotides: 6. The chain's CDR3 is CSASLPGQGYNEQFF. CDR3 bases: TGCAGTGCTAGCCTTCCGGGACAGGGCTACAATGAGCAGTTCTTC.

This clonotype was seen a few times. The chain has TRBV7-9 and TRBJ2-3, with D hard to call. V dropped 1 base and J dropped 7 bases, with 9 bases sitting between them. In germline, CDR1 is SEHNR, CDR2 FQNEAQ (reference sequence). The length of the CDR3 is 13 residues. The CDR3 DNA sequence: TGTGCCAGCAGCTTAGGGTTTCAGAATACGCAGTATTTT. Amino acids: CASSLGFQNTQYF.